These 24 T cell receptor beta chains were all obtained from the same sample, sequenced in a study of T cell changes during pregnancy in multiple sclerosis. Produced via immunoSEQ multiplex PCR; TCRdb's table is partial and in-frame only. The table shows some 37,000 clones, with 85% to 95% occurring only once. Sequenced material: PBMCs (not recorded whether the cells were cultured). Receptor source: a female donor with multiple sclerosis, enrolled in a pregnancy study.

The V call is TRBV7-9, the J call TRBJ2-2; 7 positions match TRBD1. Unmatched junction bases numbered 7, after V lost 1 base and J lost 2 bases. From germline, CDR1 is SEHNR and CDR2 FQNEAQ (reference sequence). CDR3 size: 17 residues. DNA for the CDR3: TGTGCCAGCAGCTTAGTCGGCCAGGGGGTTAACACCGGGGAGCTGTTTTTT. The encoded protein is CASSLVGQGVNTGELFF. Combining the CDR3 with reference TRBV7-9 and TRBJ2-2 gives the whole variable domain DTGVSQNPRHKITKRGQNVTFRCDPISEHNRLYWYRQTLGQGPEFLTYFQNEAQLEKSRLLSDRFSAERPKGSFSTLEIQRTEQGDSAMYLCASSLVGQGVNTGELFFGEGSRLTVL.

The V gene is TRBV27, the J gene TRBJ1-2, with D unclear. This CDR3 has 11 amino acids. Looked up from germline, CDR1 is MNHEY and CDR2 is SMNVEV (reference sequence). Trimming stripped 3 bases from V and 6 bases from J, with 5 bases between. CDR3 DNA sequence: TGTGCCAGCAGTTTCGGTAATGGCTACACCTTC. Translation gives CASSFGNGYTF.

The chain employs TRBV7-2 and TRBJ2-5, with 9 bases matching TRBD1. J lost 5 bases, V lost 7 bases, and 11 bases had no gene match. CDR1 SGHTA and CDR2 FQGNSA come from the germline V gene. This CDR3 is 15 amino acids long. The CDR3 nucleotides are TGTGCCAGCACCAGCCCCGGGACAGGGCGGGAGACCCAGTACTTC. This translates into CASTSPGTGRETQYF.

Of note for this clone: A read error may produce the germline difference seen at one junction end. CDR3 region: CASSRQGPGPQFF. In DNA, the CDR3 is TGTGCTAGCAGCCGACAGGGGCCCGGACCCCAGTTCTTC. The gene calls are TRBV7-7 and TRBJ2-1; 8 bases are shared with TRBD1. From germline, CDR1 is SSHAT and CDR2 FNYEAQ (reference sequence). This CDR3 region has 13 residues.

CDR3 in amino acids: CASNPGTGELFF. CDR3 sequence (DNA): TGTGCCAGCAACCCGGGGACCGGGGAGCTGTTTTTT. The chain couples TRBV6-4 to TRBJ2-2, with D possibly being TRBD2 (5 bases). Deletions cut 7 bases from V and 5 bases from J, with 8 bases between. Germline CDR1 reads MRHNA; CDR2 reads SNTAGT. This CDR3 region has 12 residues.

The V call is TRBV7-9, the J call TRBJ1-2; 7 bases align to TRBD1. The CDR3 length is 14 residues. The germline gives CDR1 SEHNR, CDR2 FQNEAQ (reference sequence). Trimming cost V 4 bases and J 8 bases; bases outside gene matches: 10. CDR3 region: CASSSPLGGRGYTF. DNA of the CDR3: TGTGCCAGCAGCTCCCCCCTAGGGGGCCGGGGCTACACCTTC.

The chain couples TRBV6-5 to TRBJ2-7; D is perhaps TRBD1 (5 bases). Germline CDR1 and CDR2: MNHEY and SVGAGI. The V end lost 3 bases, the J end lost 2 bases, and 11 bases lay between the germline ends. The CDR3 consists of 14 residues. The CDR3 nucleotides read TGTGCCAGCAGTTATTACGCCAGGGCCTACGAGCAGTACTTC. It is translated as CASSYYARAYEQYF.

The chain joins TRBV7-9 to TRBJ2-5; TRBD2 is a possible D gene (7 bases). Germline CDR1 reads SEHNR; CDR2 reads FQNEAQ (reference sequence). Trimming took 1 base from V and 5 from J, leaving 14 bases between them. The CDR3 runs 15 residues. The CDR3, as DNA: TGTGCCAGCAGCTTAGTGGGGGGGGCGGTGGAGACCCAGTACTTC. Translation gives CASSLVGGAVETQYF.

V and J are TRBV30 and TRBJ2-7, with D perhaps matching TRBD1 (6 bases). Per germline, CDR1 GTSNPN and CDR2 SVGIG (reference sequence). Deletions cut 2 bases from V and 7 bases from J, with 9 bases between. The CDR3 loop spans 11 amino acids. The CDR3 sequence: CAWSSGEEQYF. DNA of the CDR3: TGTGCCTGGAGTTCAGGGGAGGAGCAGTACTTC.

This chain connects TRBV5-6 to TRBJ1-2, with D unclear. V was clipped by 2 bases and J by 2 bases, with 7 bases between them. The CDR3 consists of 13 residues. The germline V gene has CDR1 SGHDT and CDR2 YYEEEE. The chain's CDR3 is CASSLIRNYGYTF. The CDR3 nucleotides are TGTGCCAGCAGCTTAATCAGGAACTATGGCTACACCTTC.

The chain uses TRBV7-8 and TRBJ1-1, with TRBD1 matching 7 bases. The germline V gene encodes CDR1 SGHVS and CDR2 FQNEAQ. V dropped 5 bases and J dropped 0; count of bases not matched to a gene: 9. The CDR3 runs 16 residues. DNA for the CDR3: TGTGCCAGCAGCCTGGGAGGTGGGACAGTGAACACTGAAGCTTTCTTT. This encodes CASSLGGGTVNTEAFF.

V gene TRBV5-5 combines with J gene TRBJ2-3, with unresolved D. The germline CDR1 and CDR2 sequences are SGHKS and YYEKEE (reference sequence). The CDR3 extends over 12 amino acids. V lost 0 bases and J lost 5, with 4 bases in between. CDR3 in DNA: TGTGCCAGCAGCTTGGCCGAAGATACGCAGTATTTT. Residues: CASSLAEDTQYF.

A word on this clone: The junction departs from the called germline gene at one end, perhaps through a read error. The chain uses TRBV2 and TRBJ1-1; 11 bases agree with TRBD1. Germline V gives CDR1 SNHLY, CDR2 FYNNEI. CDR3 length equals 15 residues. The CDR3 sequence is CASREGQGARSEAFF. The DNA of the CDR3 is TGTGCCAGCAGGGAAGGACAGGGGGCGCGCTCTGAAGCTTTCTTT.

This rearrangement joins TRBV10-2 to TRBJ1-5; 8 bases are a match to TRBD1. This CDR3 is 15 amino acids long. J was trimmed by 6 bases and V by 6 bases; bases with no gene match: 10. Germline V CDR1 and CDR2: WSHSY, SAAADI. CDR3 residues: CASRLGQGMGQPQHF. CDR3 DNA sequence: TGCGCCAGCAGATTAGGACAGGGAATGGGTCAGCCCCAGCATTTT.

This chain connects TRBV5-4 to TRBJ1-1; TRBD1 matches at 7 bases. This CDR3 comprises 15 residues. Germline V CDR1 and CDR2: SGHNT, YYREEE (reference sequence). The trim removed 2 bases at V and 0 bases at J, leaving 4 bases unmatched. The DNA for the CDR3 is TGTGCCAGCAGCTTTCGGACAGGCGTGAACACTGAAGCTTTCTTT. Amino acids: CASSFRTGVNTEAFF.

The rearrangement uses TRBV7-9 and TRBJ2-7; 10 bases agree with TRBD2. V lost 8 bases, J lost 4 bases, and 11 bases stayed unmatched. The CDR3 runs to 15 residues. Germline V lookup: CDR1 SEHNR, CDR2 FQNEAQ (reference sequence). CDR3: CASLQWPGLAYEQYF. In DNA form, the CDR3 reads TGTGCCAGCCTCCAATGGCCGGGACTAGCGTACGAGCAGTACTTC. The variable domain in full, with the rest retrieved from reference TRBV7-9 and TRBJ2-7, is DTGVSQNPRHKITKRGQNVTFRCDPISEHNRLYWYRQTLGQGPEFLTYFQNEAQLEKSRLLSDRFSAERPKGSFSTLEIQRTEQGDSAMYLCASLQWPGLAYEQYFGPGTRLTVT.

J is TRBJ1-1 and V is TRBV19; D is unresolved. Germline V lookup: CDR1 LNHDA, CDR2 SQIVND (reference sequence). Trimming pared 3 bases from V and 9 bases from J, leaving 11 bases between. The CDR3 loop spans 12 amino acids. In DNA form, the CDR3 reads TGTGCCAGTAGTATGCAGGATTCAAAAGCTTTCTTT. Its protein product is CASSMQDSKAFF.

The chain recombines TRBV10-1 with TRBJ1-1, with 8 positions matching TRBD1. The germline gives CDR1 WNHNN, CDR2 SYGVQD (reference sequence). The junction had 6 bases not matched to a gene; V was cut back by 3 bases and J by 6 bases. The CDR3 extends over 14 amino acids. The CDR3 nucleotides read TGCGCCAGCAGTGATCTGCCGACAGGGGCTGAAGCTTTCTTT. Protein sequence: CASSDLPTGAEAFF.

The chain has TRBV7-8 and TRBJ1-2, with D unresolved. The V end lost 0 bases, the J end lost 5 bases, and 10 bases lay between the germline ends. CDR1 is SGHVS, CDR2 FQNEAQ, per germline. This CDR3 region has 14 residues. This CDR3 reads CASSLAAGEYGYTF. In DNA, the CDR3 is TGTGCCAGCAGCTTAGCGGCCGGGGAGTATGGCTACACCTTC.

The CDR3 nucleotides are TGTGCCAGCAGCTTAGGTCAGACCAATCAGCCCCAGCATTTT. Translation gives CASSLGQTNQPQHF. V and J are TRBV7-8 and TRBJ1-5; no clear D. This CDR3 comprises 14 residues. V lost 1 base and J lost 3, with 7 bases in between. CDR1 is SGHVS and CDR2 is FQNEAQ in the germline V gene.

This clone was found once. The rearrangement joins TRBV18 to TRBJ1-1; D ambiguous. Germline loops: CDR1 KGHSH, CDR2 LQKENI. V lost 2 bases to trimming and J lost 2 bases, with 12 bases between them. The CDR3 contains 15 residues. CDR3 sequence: CASSPMATTNTEAFF. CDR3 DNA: TGTGCCAGCTCACCAATGGCTACAACTAACACTGAAGCTTTCTTT.

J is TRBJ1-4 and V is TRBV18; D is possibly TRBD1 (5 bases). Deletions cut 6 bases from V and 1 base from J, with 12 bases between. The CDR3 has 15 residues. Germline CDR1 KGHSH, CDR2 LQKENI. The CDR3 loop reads CASSPITGTNEKLFF. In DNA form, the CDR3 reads TGTGCCAGCTCTCCAATAACAGGAACTAATGAAAAACTGTTTTTT.

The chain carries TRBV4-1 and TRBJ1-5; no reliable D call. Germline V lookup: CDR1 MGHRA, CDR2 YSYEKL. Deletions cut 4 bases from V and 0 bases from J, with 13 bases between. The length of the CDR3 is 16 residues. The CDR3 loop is CASSPHRTDSNQPQHF. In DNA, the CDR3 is TGCGCCAGCAGCCCCCATCGGACCGATAGCAATCAGCCCCAGCATTTT.

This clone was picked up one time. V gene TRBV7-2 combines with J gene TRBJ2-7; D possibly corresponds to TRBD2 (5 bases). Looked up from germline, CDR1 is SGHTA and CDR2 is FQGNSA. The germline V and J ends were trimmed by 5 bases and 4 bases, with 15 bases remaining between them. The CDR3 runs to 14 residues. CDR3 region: CASSLRKAGYEQYF. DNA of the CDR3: TGTGCCAGCAGCCTCCGGAAGGCGGGTTACGAGCAGTACTTC.